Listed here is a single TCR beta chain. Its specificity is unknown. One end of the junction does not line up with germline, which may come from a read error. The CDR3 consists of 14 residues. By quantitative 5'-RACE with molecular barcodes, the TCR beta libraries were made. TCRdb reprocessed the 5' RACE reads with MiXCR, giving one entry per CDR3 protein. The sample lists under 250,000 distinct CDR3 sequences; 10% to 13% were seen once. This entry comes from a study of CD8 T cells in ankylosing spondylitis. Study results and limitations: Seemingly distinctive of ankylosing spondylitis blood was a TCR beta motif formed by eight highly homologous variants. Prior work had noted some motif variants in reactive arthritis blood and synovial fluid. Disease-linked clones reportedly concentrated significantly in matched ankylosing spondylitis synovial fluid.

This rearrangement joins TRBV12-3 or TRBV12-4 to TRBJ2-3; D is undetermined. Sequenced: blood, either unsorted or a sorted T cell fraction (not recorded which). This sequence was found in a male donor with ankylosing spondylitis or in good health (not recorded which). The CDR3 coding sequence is TGTGCCAGCAGAGGCTGGACGTCCACAGCTACGCAGTATTTT. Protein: CASRGWTSTATQYF.